This TCR beta chain stems from a study of blood T cell repertoires in COVID-19 (dated by TCRdb to 2020 to 2021). Background on the whole study: The collaborator samples originated in the United States, Italy and Spain and spanned the acute and convalescent phases of COVID-19. The repertoires were made available in a free public database intended to serve as a resource for research on the immune response to SARS-CoV-2. Samples came from the ongoing ImmuneRACE study (first 160 participants) plus 1,254 subjects from 6 global collaborators. Deeply sampled blood TCRbeta repertoires from subjects exposed to, actively infected with, or recovered from COVID-19 were included in the dataset. The prospective study material was composed of cDNA or gDNA derived from T cells, B-cell-depleted T cells, or PBMCs. Where available, HLA class I and class II types were obtained from metadata supplied by the sample provider rather than from assay-based typing. Nearly every sample came with metadata listing a de-identified subject ID, COVID-19 status, age in years and sex. What the study reported, not specific to this receptor: The amount of clinical and demographic metadata varied by source and participant and was provided uncurated.

About this clone itself: Its recognized antigen is unknown. No much larger clonotype is one base removed from it; base qualities were not supplied.

One collaborating source in Seattle enrolled patients during active infection and followed them longitudinally through the course of disease. Whole blood was collected in K2EDTA tubes by collaborating institutions according to the institutions' own protocols. For TCRbeta analysis, collaborators shipped samples in one of three forms: frozen whole blood, isolated PBMCs, or DNA extracted from either of those sample types. TCRbeta CDR3 regions were amplified from genomic DNA by means of the immunoSEQ Assay, a bias-controlled multiplex PCR. On the study's bioinformatics: The number of nucleated cells in each sample was estimated by amplification of reference gene primers within the assay. Sequence reads were collapsed and filtered to measure the absolute abundance of every unique TCRbeta CDR3 rearrangement. For each sample, productive Simpson clonality was calculated as the square root of Simpson's diversity index over productive rearrangements. Entries here come from immuneACCESS through TCRdb and include only in-frame sequences with V and J called. Some clones fail to appear in such tables; in the studies checked, an unresolved V gene covers under half of the shortfall, and the cause of the remainder is unknown. V, J and clone size were drawn from that table, and D and trimming were deduced from the DNA. This sample is represented by 85,000 to 120,000 clones; more than 90% of them were singletons. The ten largest account for 1.9% of the sample.

CDR3 length: 13 amino acids, cysteine to phenylalanine. Only the CDR3 part of the read is kept: 39 bases, read in frame from the first base. V and J are truncated by 7 bases and 3 bases respectively, leaving an intervening sequence of 10 bases. Reading the germline V gene (reference sequence) gives CDR1 LNHDA and CDR2 SQIVND. Source material: peripheral blood. The chain is encoded by TRBV19 joined to TRBJ1-5; the D gene is not confidently resolved. The source is a woman aged 45-65 years with COVID-19, enrolled during active disease. DNA sequence: TGTGCCAGTAAGAGGGATCTCAATCAGCCCCAGCATTTT. It is translated as CASKRDLNQPQHF.